Sequencing of this TCR beta chain was carried out in a study of OX40 agonist ivuxolimab in advanced cancers. The protocol was immunoSEQ multiplex PCR, while the TCRdb copy is restricted to in-frame clones and leaves out a portion. Among approximately 11,000 clones listed, about 76% were seen once. By share of the sample, this clone is medium-sized (0.01 to 0.1%). The receptor was isolated from an adult with an advanced solid tumor such as melanoma, head and neck, liver or kidney cancer. The specimen comprised CD4+ or CD8+ T cells sorted from blood, sampled in a trial of the OX40 agonist ivuxolimab.

In DNA, the CDR3 is TGTGCCAGCAGCTCCACAGGGGACTATGGCTACACCTTC. This codes for CASSSTGDYGYTF. The chain joins TRBV27 to TRBJ1-2; TRBD1 matches 7 bases. Germline CDR1 is MNHEY and CDR2 is SMNVEV (reference sequence). V was pared by 6 bases and J by 3 bases, with 4 bases of the junction left unmatched. This CDR3 comprises 13 residues.